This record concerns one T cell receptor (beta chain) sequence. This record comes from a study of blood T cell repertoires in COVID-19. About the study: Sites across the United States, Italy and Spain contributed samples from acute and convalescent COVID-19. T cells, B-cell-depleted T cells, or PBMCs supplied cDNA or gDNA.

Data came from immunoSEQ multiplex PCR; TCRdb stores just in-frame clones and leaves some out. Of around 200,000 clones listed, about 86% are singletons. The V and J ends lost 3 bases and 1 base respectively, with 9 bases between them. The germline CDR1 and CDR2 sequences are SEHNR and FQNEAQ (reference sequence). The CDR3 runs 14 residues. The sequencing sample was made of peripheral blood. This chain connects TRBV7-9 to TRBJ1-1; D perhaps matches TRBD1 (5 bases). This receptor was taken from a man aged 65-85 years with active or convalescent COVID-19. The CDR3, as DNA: TGTGCCAGCAGCTTGCGGCAGGGGAACACTGAAGCTTTCTTT. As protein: CASSLRQGNTEAFF.